This passage covers 25 T cell receptor beta chains from one sample sequenced in a study of blood T cell repertoires in COVID-19. The method was immunoSEQ multiplex PCR; TCRdb's version includes in-frame clones alone and lacks a portion of them. The sample lists around 25,000 clones, approximately 92% occurring once. Sequencing was performed on peripheral blood. The receptors originated from a human donor in a cohort sampled during active COVID-19.

The chain employs TRBV6-5 and TRBJ1-4; D call uncertain. There are 11 residues in the CDR3. V was pared by 6 bases and J by 14 bases, with 13 bases between. Germline V gene data show CDR1 as MNHEY and CDR2 as SVGAGI. The CDR3 sequence is CASSQGDFLFF. The DNA of the CDR3 is TGTGCCAGCAGCCAAGGAGATTTTCTGTTTTTT.

The chain uses TRBV6-1 and TRBJ2-7; D remains unclear. Trimming removed 2 bases from V and 2 bases from J, with 10 bases in between. The CDR3 sequence is 14 residues long. From germline, CDR1 is MNHNS and CDR2 SASEGT. The CDR3 DNA sequence: TGTGCCAGCAGTGAACGGTCCCCCACCTACGAGCAGTACTTC. This gives the protein CASSERSPTYEQYF.

V gene TRBV27 combines with J gene TRBJ1-2; TRBD1 is a possible D gene (5 bases). Germline V lookup: CDR1 MNHEY, CDR2 SMNVEV (reference sequence). The CDR3 totals 13 residues. With 3 bases removed from V and 2 bases from J, the gap between germline ends came to 7 bases. The CDR3 DNA sequence: TGTGCCAGCAGTTTTGACAGAAACTATGGCTACACCTTC. Protein product: CASSFDRNYGYTF.

CDR3 DNA: TGTGCCAGCAGCTTGGATAGATACGAGCAGTACTTC. Translating it yields CASSLDRYEQYF. The chain employs TRBV5-6 and TRBJ2-7; no clear D. Trimming cost V 0 bases and J 4 bases, with 5 bases left between them. The CDR3 covers 12 residues. Germline-derived CDR1 and CDR2 are SGHDT and YYEEEE.

By proportion, this clone is medium-sized (0.01 to 0.1%). The V and J genes are TRBV30 and TRBJ2-1, with 11 bases aligning to TRBD2. Germline V lookup: CDR1 GTSNPN, CDR2 SVGIG (reference sequence). The CDR3 is 15 residues long. The trim removed 0 bases at V and 5 bases at J, leaving 3 bases unmatched. The CDR3 DNA sequence: TGTGCCTGGAGTGTACTAGCGGGAGCGCACAATGAGCAGTTCTTC. This codes for CAWSVLAGAHNEQFF.

V is TRBV27 and J is TRBJ1-3; TRBD1 might be the D (5 bases). This CDR3 has 16 residues. Trimming left V 0 bases short and J 2 bases short, with 11 bases between. Germline lookup yields CDR1 MNHEY and CDR2 SMNVEV (reference sequence). CDR3 sequence: CASSLSIRGAGNTIYF. The DNA of the CDR3 is TGTGCCAGCAGTTTATCTATCCGGGGGGCTGGAAACACCATATATTTT.

This clone was recorded once. The chain is built from TRBV27 and TRBJ1-5, with 9 bases that match TRBD1. Germline loops: CDR1 MNHEY, CDR2 SMNVEV (reference sequence). The CDR3 covers 15 residues. The junction had 4 bases not matched to a gene; V was cut back by 5 bases and J by 2 bases. The DNA for the CDR3 is TGTGCCAGCAGTCCCGGGACAGGGCGCAATCAGCCCCAGCATTTT. Its translation is CASSPGTGRNQPQHF.

This rearrangement joins TRBV18 to TRBJ2-5; 9 bases are a match to TRBD1. The germline V gene has CDR1 KGHSH and CDR2 LQKENI. The CDR3 runs to 16 residues. Trimming cost V 3 bases and J 4 bases; bases outside gene matches: 9. CDR3 sequence reads: CASSPPLQGAGETQYF. The CDR3 bases are TGTGCCAGCTCACCCCCCTTACAGGGGGCGGGAGAGACCCAGTACTTC.

The V and J genes are TRBV4-1 and TRBJ1-2, with D tentatively TRBD1 (5 bases). The CDR3 runs 14 residues. Germline V CDR1 and CDR2: MGHRA, YSYEKL. Trimming took 1 base from V and 2 from J, leaving 8 bases between them. The DNA for the CDR3 is TGCGCCAGCAGCCAAGCATCAGGGAACTATGGCTACACCTTC. Translation gives CASSQASGNYGYTF.

V gene TRBV3-1 (or the pseudogene TRBV3-2) combines with J gene TRBJ1-1; no clear D. The CDR3 contains 13 residues. V was trimmed by 1 base and J by 1 base, leaving 4 bases between them. Germline CDR1 is LGHDT and CDR2 is YNNKEL (reference sequence). The CDR3 DNA reads TGTGCCAGCAGCCAAGGGCAGAACACTGAAGCTTTCTTT. Its translation: CASSQGQNTEAFF.

This clone appeared once. The gene calls are TRBV6-4 and TRBJ2-1, with D perhaps TRBD2 (6 bases). The V and J ends lost 6 bases and 4 bases respectively, with 16 bases between them. The CDR3 is made up of 15 amino acids. Germline V lookup: CDR1 MRHNA, CDR2 SNTAGT. CDR3 nucleotides: TGTGCCAGCAGCGCCGTGGCGGGACCGTACAATGAGCAGTTCTTC. It specifies CASSAVAGPYNEQFF.

This clone appeared a single time. J is TRBJ1-1 and V is TRBV10-3; 9 bases line up with TRBD1. V trimming: 6 bases; J trimming: 0 bases; junction bases outside the gene matches: 5. Per germline, CDR1 ENHRY and CDR2 SYGVKD. The CDR3 contains 15 residues. In nucleotides, the CDR3 is TGTGCCATCAGGGCCGGGACAGGGATGAACACTGAAGCTTTCTTT. Protein product: CAIRAGTGMNTEAFF.

Only one count was recorded for this clone. The rearrangement uses TRBV30 and TRBJ2-1; TRBD1 matches at 8 bases. The CDR3 is 14 residues long. Germline V CDR1 and CDR2: GTSNPN, SVGIG (reference sequence). The junction had 9 bases not matched to a gene; V was cut back by 3 bases and J by 8 bases. The CDR3 reads CAWRSPGGLDEQFF. CDR3 coding DNA: TGTGCCTGGAGGTCCCCAGGGGGCCTGGATGAGCAGTTCTTC.

The J gene is TRBJ1-5, the V gene TRBV19; no definite D call. The CDR3 contains 14 residues. The V gene lost 1 base and the J gene lost 5 bases, with 9 bases spanning the gap. Germline V gene lookup returns CDR1 LNHDA and CDR2 SQIVND (reference sequence). CDR3 sequence (DNA): TGTGCCAGTAGTATAGCACAGATTTATCAGCCCCAGCATTTT. This translates into CASSIAQIYQPQHF.

This clone has a single count. The chain is built from TRBV5-1 and TRBJ2-3; 9 bases map to TRBD2. The J segment lost 0 bases and the V segment lost 0 bases, leaving 2 bases of the junction unmatched. This CDR3 is 16 amino acids long. CDR1 is SGHRS, CDR2 YFSETQ, per germline. The CDR3 DNA reads as TGCGCCAGCAGCTTGGTTCTAGCGGGGAGCACAGATACGCAGTATTTT. Translation: CASSLVLAGSTDTQYF.

The chain carries TRBV7-8 and TRBJ1-1; D possibly corresponds to TRBD1 (5 bases). Germline V gives CDR1 SGHVS, CDR2 FQNEAQ. V was clipped by 1 base and J by 5 bases, with 11 bases between them. CDR3 length: 14 amino acids. The CDR3, as DNA: TGTGCCAGCAGCTTAGTTGCAGGGAGGACTGAAGCTTTCTTT. This translates into CASSLVAGRTEAFF.

This clone was detected once. The J gene is TRBJ2-1, the V gene TRBV24-1; D remains unclear. In germline, CDR1 is KGHDR, CDR2 SFDVKD. V dropped 4 bases and J dropped 9 bases, with 9 bases sitting between them. CDR3 length: 12 residues. CDR3 coding DNA: TGTGCCACCAGTGACCCTAATGCTGAGCAGTTCTTC. This translates into CATSDPNAEQFF.

This clone occurred a few times. This chain connects TRBV5-4 to TRBJ1-3; no definite D call. The germline V and J ends were trimmed by 3 bases and 0 bases, with 7 bases remaining between them. This CDR3 has 14 residues. The germline V gene has CDR1 SGHNT and CDR2 YYREEE (reference sequence). CDR3 nucleotides: TGTGCCAGCAGCTCTTCTGTCTCTGGAAACACCATATATTTT. It is translated as CASSSSVSGNTIYF. Full variable domain (missing parts from reference TRBV5-4 and TRBJ1-3): ETGVTQSPTHLIKTRGQQVTLRCSSQSGHNTVSWYQQALGQGPQFIFQYYREEENGRGNFPPRFSGLQFPNYSSELNVNALELDDSALYLCASSSSVSGNTIYFGEGSWLTVV.

In DNA form, the CDR3 reads TGCGCCAGCAGCGCAGGCGGACAGGGGGGCCCCTATAATTCACCCCTCCACTTT. Amino acid sequence: CASSAGGQGGPYNSPLHF. The chain links TRBV5-1 to TRBJ1-6; 10 bases map to TRBD1. V was pared by 4 bases and J by 2 bases, with 9 bases of the junction left unmatched. This CDR3 is built from 18 residues. Germline V gene lookup returns CDR1 SGHRS and CDR2 YFSETQ.

The chain joins TRBV18 to TRBJ2-2; tentative D call: TRBD1 (6 bases). Germline lookup yields CDR1 KGHSH and CDR2 LQKENI. The CDR3 covers 18 residues. Trimming removed 1 base at V and 4 bases at J, with 19 bases between. The CDR3 here is CASSPLYQTGSGTGELFF. CDR3 nucleotides: TGTGCCAGCTCACCACTGTACCAGACAGGCAGTGGCACCGGGGAGCTGTTTTTT.

The chain has TRBV27 and TRBJ2-7; 7 bases agree with TRBD1. Germline CDR1 reads MNHEY; CDR2 reads SMNVEV (reference sequence). This CDR3 comprises 14 residues. The J segment lost 1 base and the V segment lost 5 bases, leaving 5 bases of the junction unmatched. In DNA form, the CDR3 reads TGTGCCAGCAGTATGGACAGGTTGTCCTACGAGCAGTACTTC. This gives the protein CASSMDRLSYEQYF.

The chain has TRBV27 and TRBJ2-7; 9 bases agree with TRBD1. This CDR3 is 14 amino acids long. Unmatched junction bases numbered 3, after V lost 2 bases and J lost 4 bases. Germline V CDR1 and CDR2: MNHEY, SMNVEV (reference sequence). The CDR3 loop is CASSLGTGSYEQYF. In nucleotides, the CDR3 is TGTGCCAGCAGTTTAGGGACAGGGAGTTACGAGCAGTACTTC.

The rearrangement uses TRBV2 and TRBJ1-1; 8 bases align to TRBD1. The CDR3 is made up of 14 amino acids. Germline-derived CDR1 and CDR2 are SNHLY and FYNNEI. J lost 4 bases, V lost 6 bases, and 7 bases had no gene match. This CDR3 is CASRILQGATEAFF. The CDR3 DNA reads TGTGCCAGCAGGATATTGCAGGGGGCCACTGAAGCTTTCTTT.

This chain uses TRBV9 with TRBJ2-1, with TRBD2 matching 10 bases. V shed 4 bases and J 7 bases; nucleotides not matched to a gene: 5. The CDR3 is 14 amino acids. Looked up from germline, CDR1 is SGDLS and CDR2 is YYNGEE. As DNA, the CDR3 is TGTGCCAGCAGCAAGCGGGAGGGTTGGAATGAGCAGTTCTTC. Protein: CASSKREGWNEQFF. Drawing the rest from reference TRBV9 and TRBJ2-1, the complete variable domain is DSGVTQTPKHLITATGQRVTLRCSPRSGDLSVYWYQQSLDQGLQFLIQYYNGEERAKGNILERFSAQQFPDLHSELNLSSLELGDSALYFCASSKREGWNEQFFGPGTRLTVL.

The chain joins TRBV15 to TRBJ2-7; D perhaps matches TRBD1 (6 bases). This CDR3 is built from 13 residues. The V end was cut by 2 bases, the J end by 2 bases, with 7 bases between. Germline CDR1 and CDR2: LNHNV and YYDKDF (reference sequence). CDR3 nucleotides: TGTGCCACCAGCAGAAACAGGGCCTACGAGCAGTACTTC. Translation: CATSRNRAYEQYF.